This T cell receptor (beta chain) was found in a study of T-cell reconstitution after alpha-beta-depleted transplantation in children. Germline V CDR1 and CDR2: PRHDT, FYEKMQ (reference sequence). CDR3 size: 15 residues. Germline trimming cut 5 bases from V and 7 bases from J; bases unmatched to any gene: 8. The TCRbeta library incorporated unique molecular identifiers. TCRdb re-called the PCR reads through MiXCR, storing one row per CDR3 protein. The data contain some 220,000 distinct CDR3 sequences, roughly 10% of them singletons. The chain is built from TRBV13 and TRBJ2-1, with TRBD1 identical over 10 bases. The TCR sequence derives from a human donor who donated a stem cell graft to a child with acute lymphoblastic leukemia. The sequencing here drew on PBMCs from the stem cell graft donor, taken from the stem cell graft. CDR3 region: CASSRDRGVGNEQFF. The CDR3, as DNA: TGTGCCAGCAGCCGGGACAGGGGAGTGGGGAATGAGCAGTTCTTC.